The 21 T cell receptor beta chains reported below all come from one sample, sequenced in a study of T cell responses to AZD1222 COVID-19 vaccine. Produced via immunoSEQ multiplex PCR; TCRdb's table is partial and in-frame only. Here the sample spans more than 85,000 clones, over 85% being singletons. The material sequenced was peripheral blood, taken 28 days after the second AZD1222 dose. The origin of the receptors is an adult who received the AZD1222 COVID-19 vaccine.

The chain employs TRBV11-2 and TRBJ1-2, with D hard to call. The V gene's germline CDR1 is SGHAT and CDR2 FQNNGV. The V end lost 2 bases, the J end lost 6 bases, and 13 bases lay between the germline ends. This CDR3 comprises 14 residues. The CDR3 DNA is TGTGCCAGCAGCTTACTTGCGATGAGGGATGGCTACACCTTC. Translation: CASSLLAMRDGYTF.

This clone was seen just once. The gene calls are TRBV6-5 and TRBJ2-7; 7 nucleotides line up with TRBD1. CDR1 and CDR2 (germline): MNHEY, SVGAGI. The CDR3 spans 15 residues. V dropped 6 bases and J dropped 2; count of bases not matched to a gene: 10. CDR3 amino acids: CASSPMRTGAYEQYF. The CDR3, as DNA: TGTGCCAGCAGCCCAATGAGGACAGGAGCCTACGAGCAGTACTTC.

CDR3 sequence: CASSHGSHEQFF. As DNA, the CDR3 is TGTGCCAGCAGCCACGGTAGTCATGAGCAGTTCTTC. This chain links TRBV7-8 with TRBJ2-1; the D is unclear. The V gene's germline CDR1 is SGHVS and CDR2 FQNEAQ. This CDR3 region has 12 residues. Trimming shortened V by 5 bases and J by 8 bases, and 10 bases separated the two germline ends.

The chain has TRBV6-5 and TRBJ1-2; maybe TRBD1 (6 bases). Germline CDR1 is MNHEY and CDR2 is SVGAGI. Trimming took off 4 bases at V and 4 bases at J, with 10 bases between the two ends. The CDR3 runs to 13 residues. The CDR3 loop reads CASSSQGFYGYTF. In DNA, the CDR3 is TGTGCCAGCAGTTCACAGGGATTCTATGGCTACACCTTC.

This rearrangement joins TRBV6-6 to TRBJ1-2; D is possibly TRBD1 (6 bases). Deletions cut 4 bases from V and 2 bases from J, with 14 bases between. The CDR3 length is 15 residues. Germline CDR1 and CDR2: MNHNY and SVGAGI (reference sequence). CDR3 protein: CASSLPLTGNYGYTF. Here the CDR3 DNA reads TGTGCCAGCAGTTTACCCCTAACAGGGAACTATGGCTACACCTTC.

The CDR3 reads CASSLGTADTQYF. DNA of the CDR3: TGTGCCAGCAGCTTAGGGACAGCAGATACGCAGTATTTT. This sequence joins TRBV7-2 and TRBJ2-3, with D maybe TRBD1 (6 bases). The germline CDR1 and CDR2 sequences are SGHTA and FQGNSA. V lost 1 base and J lost 4, with 6 bases in between. The CDR3 consists of 13 residues.

The rearrangement uses TRBV10-2 and TRBJ1-1, with 10 bases matching TRBD1. Germline V lookup: CDR1 WSHSY, CDR2 SAAADI. Unmatched junction bases numbered 5, after V lost 3 bases and J lost 10 bases. The CDR3 has 13 residues. The CDR3, as DNA: TGCGCCAGCAGTGAACGGACAGGGGGTGCAGCTTTCTTT. Translated: CASSERTGGAAFF.

J is TRBJ1-6 and V is TRBV11-1; D unclear. Trimming stripped 0 bases from V and 6 bases from J, with 6 bases between. Germline-derived CDR1 and CDR2 are SGHAT and FQDESV (reference sequence). The CDR3 consists of 14 residues. The CDR3 sequence: CASSLAGSNSPLHF. As DNA, the CDR3 is TGTGCCAGCAGCTTAGCGGGGAGTAATTCACCCCTCCACTTT.

This chain joins TRBV19 and TRBJ1-2; 10 bases align to TRBD1. The germline CDR1 and CDR2 sequences are LNHDA and SQIVND (reference sequence). V shed 4 bases, J shed 5 bases, and the junction held 1 base outside the gene matches. The CDR3 is 13 amino acids. DNA of the CDR3: TGTGCCAGTAGTAAGGGACAGGGGTATGGCTACACCTTC. Its protein product is CASSKGQGYGYTF.

V usage is TRBV9 and J usage is TRBJ2-1, with 8 bases aligning to TRBD2. The CDR3 is 16 amino acids. Trimming at V came to 0 bases and at J to 6 bases, leaving 8 bases not matched to a gene. CDR1 and CDR2 from the germline V gene are SGDLS and YYNGEE. CDR3 nucleotides: TGTGCCAGCAGCGTAGCTGAACTAGCGGTACGCAATGAGCAGTTCTTC. Amino acid sequence: CASSVAELAVRNEQFF.

V is TRBV13 and J is TRBJ2-5, with TRBD2 matching 7 bases. The CDR3 has 19 amino acids. CDR1 and CDR2 from the germline V gene are PRHDT and FYEKMQ (reference sequence). V gave up 3 bases and J gave up 0 bases; unmatched junction bases: 16. Here the CDR3 DNA reads TGTGCCAGCAGCTTCCGTCGGACCGGGGGGAATCCCCACCAAGAGACCCAGTACTTC. It specifies CASSFRRTGGNPHQETQYF.

V gene TRBV5-5 combines with J gene TRBJ1-1; D unclear. Trimming removed 1 base at V and 8 bases at J, with 15 bases between. CDR3 size: 14 residues. Per the germline V gene, CDR1 is SGHKS and CDR2 is YYEKEE (reference sequence). The DNA for the CDR3 is TGTGCCAGCAGCTTGTTTTTAGGCCGCGGGGAAGCTTTCTTT. Protein sequence: CASSLFLGRGEAFF.

The chain joins TRBV6-5 to TRBJ2-4, with 9 bases identical to TRBD1. Trimming took 8 bases from V and 7 from J; bases not matched to a gene: 9. Germline-derived CDR1 and CDR2 are MNHEY and SVGAGI. The CDR3 runs to 14 residues. In nucleotides, the CDR3 is TGTGCCAGCGGGACCGGGACAGGGTTGAACATTCAGTACTTC. Its protein is CASGTGTGLNIQYF.

The rearrangement uses TRBV2 and TRBJ1-2; D is possibly TRBD1 (6 bases). This CDR3 is 14 amino acids long. Per the germline V gene, CDR1 is SNHLY and CDR2 is FYNNEI. Deletions cut 1 base from V and 8 bases from J, with 14 bases between. CDR3 sequence reads: CASSEVRGLRGYTF. The CDR3 nucleotides are TGTGCCAGCAGTGAAGTTCGGGGGCTGAGGGGCTACACCTTC.

The V gene is TRBV7-9, the J gene TRBJ1-1; a possible D gene is TRBD1 (5 bases). Trimming stripped 8 bases from V and 4 bases from J, with 11 bases between. The CDR3 length is 12 residues. Germline CDR1 SEHNR, CDR2 FQNEAQ (reference sequence). The CDR3 DNA sequence: TGTGCCAGCGGGCAGGGCCTCACTGAAGCTTTCTTT. The encoded protein is CASGQGLTEAFF.

The V and J genes are TRBV28 and TRBJ2-1; D may match TRBD1 or TRBD2 (5 bases each). Trimming stripped 6 bases from V and 2 bases from J, with 14 bases between. Germline assignment: CDR1 MDHEN and CDR2 SYDVKM. This CDR3 comprises 15 residues. CDR3 amino acids: CASRLLGTPYNEQFF. The CDR3 bases are TGTGCCAGCAGATTACTAGGGACGCCCTACAATGAGCAGTTCTTC.

The chain combines TRBV2 with TRBJ1-2, with D possibly matching TRBD1 (6 bases). The V and J ends lost 4 bases and 2 bases respectively, with 11 bases between them. Germline V gene data show CDR1 as SNHLY and CDR2 as FYNNEI. The length of the CDR3 is 14 residues. Here the CDR3 reads CASSAGAPNYGYTF. The CDR3 DNA is TGTGCCAGCAGTGCAGGGGCCCCCAACTATGGCTACACCTTC.

This chain links TRBV27 with TRBJ1-5; no clear D. Trimming left V 3 bases short and J 2 bases short, with 5 bases between. Looked up from germline, CDR1 is MNHEY and CDR2 is SMNVEV (reference sequence). This CDR3 spans 13 amino acids. The CDR3: CASSLLGNQPQHF. Here the CDR3 DNA reads TGTGCCAGCAGTTTGCTGGGCAATCAGCCCCAGCATTTT.

The chain recombines TRBV19 with TRBJ1-5, with TRBD1 matching 7 bases. There are 14 residues in the CDR3. CDR1 and CDR2 (germline): LNHDA, SQIVND (reference sequence). Trimming cost V 1 base and J 5 bases; bases outside gene matches: 2. In DNA form, the CDR3 reads TGTGCCAGTAGTATAGGACAGGGTTATCAGCCCCAGCATTTT. Residues: CASSIGQGYQPQHF.

The rearrangement joins TRBV27 to TRBJ2-3; D not certain. V was pared by 6 bases and J by 6 bases, with 10 bases between. The CDR3 runs 12 residues. Germline-derived CDR1 and CDR2 are MNHEY and SMNVEV (reference sequence). The CDR3 sequence: CASRRGADTQYF. As DNA, the CDR3 is TGTGCCAGCAGAAGAGGCGCCGATACGCAGTATTTT.

A note on this clone: A junction boundary mismatches the germline segment, possibly from a read error. The rearrangement links TRBV7-7 to TRBJ1-4; no clear D. CDR1 and CDR2 from the germline V gene are SSHAT and FNYEAQ (reference sequence). This CDR3 contains 13 residues. Here the CDR3 reads CASSLSINEKLFF. The CDR3 bases are TGTGCTAGCAGCTTATCTATTAATGAAAAACTGTTTTTT.